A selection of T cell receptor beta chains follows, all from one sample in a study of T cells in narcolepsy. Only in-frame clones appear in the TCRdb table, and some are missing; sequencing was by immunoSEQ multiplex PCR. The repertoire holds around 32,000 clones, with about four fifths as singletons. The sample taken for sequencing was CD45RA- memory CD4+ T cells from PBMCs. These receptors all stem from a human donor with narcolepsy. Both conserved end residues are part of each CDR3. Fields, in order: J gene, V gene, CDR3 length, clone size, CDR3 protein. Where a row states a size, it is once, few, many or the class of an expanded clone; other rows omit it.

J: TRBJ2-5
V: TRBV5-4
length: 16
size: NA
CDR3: CASSSLGLASGETQYF

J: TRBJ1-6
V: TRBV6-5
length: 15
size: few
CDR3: CASSRPAGYNSPLHF

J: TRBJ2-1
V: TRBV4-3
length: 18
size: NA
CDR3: CASSPKAGQPTVWNEQFF

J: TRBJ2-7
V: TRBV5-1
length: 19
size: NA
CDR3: CASRWESGSIMGSSYEQYF

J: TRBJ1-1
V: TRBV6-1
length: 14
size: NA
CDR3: CASSSTVMNTEAFF

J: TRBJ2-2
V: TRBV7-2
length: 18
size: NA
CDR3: CASSSGLAGGSYTGELFF

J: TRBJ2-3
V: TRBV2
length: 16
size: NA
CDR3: CASSEGRGGEVDTQYF

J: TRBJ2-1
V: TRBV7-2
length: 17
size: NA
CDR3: CASSRRGTSGSPNEQFF

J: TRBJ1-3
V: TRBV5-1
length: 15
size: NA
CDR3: CASSLQLGAGNTIYF

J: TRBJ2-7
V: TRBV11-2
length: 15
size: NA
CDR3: CASSHLVAGPYEQYF